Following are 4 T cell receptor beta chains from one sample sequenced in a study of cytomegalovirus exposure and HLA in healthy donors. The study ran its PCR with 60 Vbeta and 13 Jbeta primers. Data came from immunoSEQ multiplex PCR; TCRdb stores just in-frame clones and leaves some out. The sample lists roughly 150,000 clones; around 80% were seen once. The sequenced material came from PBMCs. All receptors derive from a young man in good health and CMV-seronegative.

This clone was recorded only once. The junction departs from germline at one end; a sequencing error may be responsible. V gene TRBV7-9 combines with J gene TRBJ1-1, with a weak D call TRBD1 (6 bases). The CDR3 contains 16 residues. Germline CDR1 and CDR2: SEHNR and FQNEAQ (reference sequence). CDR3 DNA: TGTTCCAGCAGCCCCCTACTACAGGGAATGAACACTGAAGCTTTCTTT. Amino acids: CSSSPLLQGMNTEAFF. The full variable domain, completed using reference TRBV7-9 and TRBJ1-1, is DTGVSQNPRHKITKRGQNVTFRCDPISEHNRLYWYRQTLGQGPEFLTYFQNEAQLEKSRLLSDRFSAERPKGSFSTLEIQRTEQGDSAMYLCSSSPLLQGMNTEAFFGQGTRLTVV.

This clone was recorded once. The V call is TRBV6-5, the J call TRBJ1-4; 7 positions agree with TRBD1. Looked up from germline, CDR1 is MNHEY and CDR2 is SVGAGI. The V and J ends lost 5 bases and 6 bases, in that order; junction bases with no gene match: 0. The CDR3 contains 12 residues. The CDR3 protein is CASSGTDEKLFF. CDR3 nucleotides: TGTGCCAGCAGTGGGACAGATGAAAAACTGTTTTTT.

Here the CDR3 DNA reads TGTGCCAGTCGACAGGGTCGCGGCCAAGAGACCCAGTACTTC. Its translation is CASRQGRGQETQYF. V gene TRBV28 combines with J gene TRBJ2-5; TRBD1 agrees at 7 bases. The CDR3 has 14 amino acids. Unmatched junction bases numbered 8, after V lost 9 bases and J lost 1 base. Germline-derived CDR1 and CDR2 are MDHEN and SYDVKM.

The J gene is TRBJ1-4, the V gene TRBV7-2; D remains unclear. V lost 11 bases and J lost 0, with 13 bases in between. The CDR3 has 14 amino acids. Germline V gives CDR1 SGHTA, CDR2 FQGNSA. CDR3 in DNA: TGTGCCTCAGCTTACAGATCAACTAATGAAAAACTGTTTTTT. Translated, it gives CASAYRSTNEKLFF.